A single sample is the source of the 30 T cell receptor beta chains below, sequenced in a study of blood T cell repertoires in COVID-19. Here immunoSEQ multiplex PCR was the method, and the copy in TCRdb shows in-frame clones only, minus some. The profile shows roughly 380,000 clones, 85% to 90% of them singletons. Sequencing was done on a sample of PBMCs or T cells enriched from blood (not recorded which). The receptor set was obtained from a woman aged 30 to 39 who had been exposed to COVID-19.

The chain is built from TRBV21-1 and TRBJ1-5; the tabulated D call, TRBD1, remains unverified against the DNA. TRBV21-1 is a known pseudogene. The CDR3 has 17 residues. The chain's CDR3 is CASTTVRTGTSNQPQHF. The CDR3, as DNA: TGTGCCAGCACCACTGTACGGACAGGGACGAGCAATCAGCCCCAGCATTTT.

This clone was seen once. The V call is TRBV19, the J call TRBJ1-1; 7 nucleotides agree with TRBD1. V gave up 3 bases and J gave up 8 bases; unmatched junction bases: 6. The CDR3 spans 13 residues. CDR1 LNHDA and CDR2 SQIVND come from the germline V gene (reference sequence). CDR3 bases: TGTGCCAGTAGTATTTACAGGGGTGGGGAAGCTTTCTTT. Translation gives CASSIYRGGEAFF.

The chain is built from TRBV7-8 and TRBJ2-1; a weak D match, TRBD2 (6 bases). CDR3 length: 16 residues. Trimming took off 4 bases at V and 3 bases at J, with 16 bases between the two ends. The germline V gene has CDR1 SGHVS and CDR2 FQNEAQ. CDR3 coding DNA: TGTGCCAGCAGCTCACAGACTAGTATGATCTACAATGAGCAGTTCTTC. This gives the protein CASSSQTSMIYNEQFF.

CDR3 in amino acids: CATSRDRGQVLGQPQHF. CDR3 in DNA: TGTGCCACCAGCAGAGACCGAGGACAGGTCCTAGGGCAGCCCCAGCATTTT. V and J are TRBV15 and TRBJ1-5; 7 bases agree with TRBD1. With V trimmed by 0 bases and J by 7 bases, 12 bases remained unmatched. The CDR3 is 17 residues long. Germline values: CDR1 LNHNV, CDR2 YYDKDF (reference sequence).

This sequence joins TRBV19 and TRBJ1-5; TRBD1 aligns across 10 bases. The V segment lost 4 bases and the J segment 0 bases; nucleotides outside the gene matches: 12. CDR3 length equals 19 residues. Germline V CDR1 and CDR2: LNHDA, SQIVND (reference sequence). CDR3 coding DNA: TGTGCCAGTAGTAACCTTAAAGGACAGGGGGACTATAGCAATCAGCCCCAGCATTTT. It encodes CASSNLKGQGDYSNQPQHF. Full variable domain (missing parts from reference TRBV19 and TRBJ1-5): DGGITQSPKYLFRKEGQNVTLSCEQNLNHDAMYWYRQDPGQGLRLIYYSQIVNDFQKGDIAEGYSVSREKKESFPLTVTSAQKNPTAFYLCASSNLKGQGDYSNQPQHFGDGTRLSIL.

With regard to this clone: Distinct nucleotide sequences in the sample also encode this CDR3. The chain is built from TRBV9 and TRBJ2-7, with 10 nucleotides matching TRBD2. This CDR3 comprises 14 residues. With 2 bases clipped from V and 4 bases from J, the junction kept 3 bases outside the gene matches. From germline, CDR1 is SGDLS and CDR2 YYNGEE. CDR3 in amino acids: CASSVASGSYEQYF. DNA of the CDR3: TGTGCCAGCAGCGTCGCTAGCGGGAGTTACGAGCAGTACTTC.

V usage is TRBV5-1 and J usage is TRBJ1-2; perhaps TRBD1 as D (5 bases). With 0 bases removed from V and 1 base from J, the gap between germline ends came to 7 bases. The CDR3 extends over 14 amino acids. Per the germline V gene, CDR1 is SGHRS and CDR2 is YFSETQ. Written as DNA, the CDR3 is TGCGCCAGCAGCTTGGCTGACAGTAACTATGGCTACACCTTC. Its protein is CASSLADSNYGYTF. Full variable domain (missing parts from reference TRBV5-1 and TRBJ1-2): KAGVTQTPRYLIKTRGQQVTLSCSPISGHRSVSWYQQTPGQGLQFLFEYFSETQRNKGNFPGRFSGRQFSNSRSEMNVSTLELGDSALYLCASSLADSNYGYTFGSGTRLTVV.

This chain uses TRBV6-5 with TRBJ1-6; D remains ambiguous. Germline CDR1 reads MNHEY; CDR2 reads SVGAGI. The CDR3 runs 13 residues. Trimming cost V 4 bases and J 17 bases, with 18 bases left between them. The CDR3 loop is CASSSLAREVVHF. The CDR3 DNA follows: TGTGCCAGCAGTTCCCTTGCCCGTGAGGTCGTCCACTTT.

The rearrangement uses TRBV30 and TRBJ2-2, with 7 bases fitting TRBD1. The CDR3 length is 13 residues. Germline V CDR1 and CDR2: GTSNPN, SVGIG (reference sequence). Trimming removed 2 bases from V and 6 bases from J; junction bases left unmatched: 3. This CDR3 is CAWSNQGAGELFF. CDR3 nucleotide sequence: TGTGCCTGGAGTAATCAGGGGGCCGGGGAGCTGTTTTTT. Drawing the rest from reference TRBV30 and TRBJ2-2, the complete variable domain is SQTIHQWPATLVQPVGSPLSLECTVEGTSNPNLYWYRQAAGRGLQLLFYSVGIGQISSEVPQNLSASRPQDRQFILSSKKLLLSDSGFYLCAWSNQGAGELFFGEGSRLTVL.

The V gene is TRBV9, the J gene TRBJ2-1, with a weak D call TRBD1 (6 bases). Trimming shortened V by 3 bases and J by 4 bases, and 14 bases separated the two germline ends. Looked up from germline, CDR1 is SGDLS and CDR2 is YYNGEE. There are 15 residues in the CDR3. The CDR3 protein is CASSAKTGTYNEQFF. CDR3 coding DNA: TGTGCCAGCAGCGCCAAGACAGGCACTTACAATGAGCAGTTCTTC.

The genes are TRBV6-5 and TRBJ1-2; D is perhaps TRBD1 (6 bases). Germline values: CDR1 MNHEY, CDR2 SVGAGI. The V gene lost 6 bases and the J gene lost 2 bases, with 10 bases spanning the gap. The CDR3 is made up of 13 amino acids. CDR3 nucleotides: TGTGCCAGCAGCGACACAGGGAACTATGGCTACACCTTC. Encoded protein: CASSDTGNYGYTF.

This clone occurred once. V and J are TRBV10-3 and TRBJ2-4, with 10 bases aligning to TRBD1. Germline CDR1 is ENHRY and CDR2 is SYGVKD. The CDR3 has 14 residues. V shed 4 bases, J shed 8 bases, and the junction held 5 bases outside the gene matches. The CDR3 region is CAISVDRGPDIQYF. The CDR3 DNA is TGTGCCATCAGTGTAGACAGGGGGCCGGACATTCAGTACTTC.

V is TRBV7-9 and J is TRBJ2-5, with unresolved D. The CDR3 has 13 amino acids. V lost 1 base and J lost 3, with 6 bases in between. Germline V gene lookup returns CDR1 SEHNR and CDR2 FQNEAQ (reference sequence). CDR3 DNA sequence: TGTGCCAGCAGCTTAGTCCCCGAAGAGACCCAGTACTTC. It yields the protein CASSLVPEETQYF.

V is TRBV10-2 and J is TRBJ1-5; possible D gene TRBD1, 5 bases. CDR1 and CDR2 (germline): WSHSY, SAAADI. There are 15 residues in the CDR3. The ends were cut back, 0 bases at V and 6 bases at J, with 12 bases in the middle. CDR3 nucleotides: TGCGCCAGCAGTGAGTCGGACACCACAGGTCAGCCCCAGCATTTT. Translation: CASSESDTTGQPQHF.

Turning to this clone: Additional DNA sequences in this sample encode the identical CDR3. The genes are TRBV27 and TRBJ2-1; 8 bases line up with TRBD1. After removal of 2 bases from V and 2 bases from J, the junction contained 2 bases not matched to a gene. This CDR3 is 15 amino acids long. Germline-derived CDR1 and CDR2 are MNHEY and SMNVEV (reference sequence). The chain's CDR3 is CASSLGQGAYNEQFF. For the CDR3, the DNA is TGTGCCAGCAGTTTAGGACAGGGTGCCTACAATGAGCAGTTCTTC.

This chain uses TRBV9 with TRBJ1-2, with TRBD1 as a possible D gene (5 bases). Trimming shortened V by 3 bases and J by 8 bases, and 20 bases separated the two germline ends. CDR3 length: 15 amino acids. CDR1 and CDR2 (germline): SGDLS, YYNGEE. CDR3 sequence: CASSAPRGEVKGYTF. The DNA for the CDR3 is TGTGCCAGCAGCGCTCCTCGGGGGGAGGTAAAGGGCTACACCTTC.

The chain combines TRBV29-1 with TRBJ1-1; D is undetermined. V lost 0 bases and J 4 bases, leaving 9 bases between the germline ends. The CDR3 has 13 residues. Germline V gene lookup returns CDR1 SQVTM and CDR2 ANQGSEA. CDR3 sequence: CSVEDPSGTEAFF. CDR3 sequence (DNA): TGCAGCGTTGAAGATCCCTCGGGCACTGAAGCTTTCTTT.

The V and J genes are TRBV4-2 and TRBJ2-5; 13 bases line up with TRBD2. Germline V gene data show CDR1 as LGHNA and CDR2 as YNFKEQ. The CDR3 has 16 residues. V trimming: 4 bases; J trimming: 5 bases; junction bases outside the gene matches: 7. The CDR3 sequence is CASSPQLAGGGETQYF. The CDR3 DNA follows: TGTGCCAGCAGCCCCCAACTAGCGGGAGGGGGGGAGACCCAGTACTTC.

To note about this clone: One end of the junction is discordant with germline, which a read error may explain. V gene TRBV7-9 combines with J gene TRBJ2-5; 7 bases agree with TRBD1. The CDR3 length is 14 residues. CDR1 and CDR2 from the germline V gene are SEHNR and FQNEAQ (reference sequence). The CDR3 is CASSLRQGQEAQYF. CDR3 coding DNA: TGTGCCAGCAGCTTAAGACAGGGCCAAGAGGCCCAGTACTTC.

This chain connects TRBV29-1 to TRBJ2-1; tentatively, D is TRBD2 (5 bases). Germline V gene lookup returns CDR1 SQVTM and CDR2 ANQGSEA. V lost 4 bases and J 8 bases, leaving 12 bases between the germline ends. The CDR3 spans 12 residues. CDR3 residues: CSVGGEWDEQFF. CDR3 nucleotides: TGCAGCGTTGGGGGAGAGTGGGATGAGCAGTTCTTC.

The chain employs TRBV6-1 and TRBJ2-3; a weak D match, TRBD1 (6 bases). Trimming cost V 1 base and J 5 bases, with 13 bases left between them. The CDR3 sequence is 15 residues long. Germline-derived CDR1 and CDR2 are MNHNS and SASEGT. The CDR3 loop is CASSEGVTGVDTQYF. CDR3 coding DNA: TGTGCCAGCAGTGAAGGGGTGACAGGTGTAGATACGCAGTATTTT.

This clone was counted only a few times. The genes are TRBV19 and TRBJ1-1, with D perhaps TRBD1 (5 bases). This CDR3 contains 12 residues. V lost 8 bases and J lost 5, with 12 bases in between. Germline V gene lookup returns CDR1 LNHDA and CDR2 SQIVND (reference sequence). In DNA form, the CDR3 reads TGTGCCAGTCTGGACCCAGGGACTGAAGCTTTCTTT. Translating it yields CASLDPGTEAFF.

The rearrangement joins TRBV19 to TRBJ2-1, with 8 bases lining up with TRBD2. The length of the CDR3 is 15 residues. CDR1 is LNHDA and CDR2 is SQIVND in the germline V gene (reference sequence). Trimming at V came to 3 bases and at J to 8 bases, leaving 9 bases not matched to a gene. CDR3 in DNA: TGTGCCAGTAGTATTGGTAGCGGGAAGGTGGATGAGCAGTTCTTC. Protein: CASSIGSGKVDEQFF. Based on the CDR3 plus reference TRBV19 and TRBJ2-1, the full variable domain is DGGITQSPKYLFRKEGQNVTLSCEQNLNHDAMYWYRQDPGQGLRLIYYSQIVNDFQKGDIAEGYSVSREKKESFPLTVTSAQKNPTAFYLCASSIGSGKVDEQFFGPGTRLTVL.

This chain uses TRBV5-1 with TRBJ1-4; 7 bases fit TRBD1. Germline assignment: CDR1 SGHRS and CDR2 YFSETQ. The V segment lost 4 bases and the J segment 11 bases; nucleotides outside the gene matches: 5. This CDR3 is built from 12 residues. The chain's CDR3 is CASSEEQGKLFF. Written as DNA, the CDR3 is TGCGCCAGCAGCGAAGAACAGGGGAAACTGTTTTTT.

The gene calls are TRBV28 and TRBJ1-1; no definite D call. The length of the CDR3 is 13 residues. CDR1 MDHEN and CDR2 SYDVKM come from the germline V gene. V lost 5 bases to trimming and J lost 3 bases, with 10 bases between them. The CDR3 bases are TGTGCCAGCAGTCCCCAGTACGACACTGAAGCTTTCTTT. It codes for CASSPQYDTEAFF.

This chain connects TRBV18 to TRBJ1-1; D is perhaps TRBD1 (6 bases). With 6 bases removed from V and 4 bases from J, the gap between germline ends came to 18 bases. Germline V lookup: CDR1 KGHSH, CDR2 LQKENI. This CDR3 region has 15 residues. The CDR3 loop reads CASSRQQGRGTEAFF. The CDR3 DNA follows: TGTGCCAGCTCTCGCCAACAGGGCCGGGGCACTGAAGCTTTCTTT.

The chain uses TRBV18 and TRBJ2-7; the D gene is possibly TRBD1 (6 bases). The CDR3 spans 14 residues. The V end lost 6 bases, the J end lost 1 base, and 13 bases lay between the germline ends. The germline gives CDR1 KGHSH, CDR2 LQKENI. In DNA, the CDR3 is TGTGCCAGCTCTGAGGACAGATTATCCTACGAGCAGTACTTC. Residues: CASSEDRLSYEQYF.

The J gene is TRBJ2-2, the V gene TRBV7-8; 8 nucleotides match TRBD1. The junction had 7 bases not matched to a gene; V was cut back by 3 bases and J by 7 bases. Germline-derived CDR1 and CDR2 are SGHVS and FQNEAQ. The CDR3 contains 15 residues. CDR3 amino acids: CASSFPGQGGGELFF. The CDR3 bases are TGTGCCAGCAGCTTCCCCGGACAGGGCGGCGGGGAGCTGTTTTTT.

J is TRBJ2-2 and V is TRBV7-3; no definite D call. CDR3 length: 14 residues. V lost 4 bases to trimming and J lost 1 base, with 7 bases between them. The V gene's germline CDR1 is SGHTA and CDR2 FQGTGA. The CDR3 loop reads CASSYTLNTGELFF. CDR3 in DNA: TGTGCCAGCAGCTATACTTTGAACACCGGGGAGCTGTTTTTT.

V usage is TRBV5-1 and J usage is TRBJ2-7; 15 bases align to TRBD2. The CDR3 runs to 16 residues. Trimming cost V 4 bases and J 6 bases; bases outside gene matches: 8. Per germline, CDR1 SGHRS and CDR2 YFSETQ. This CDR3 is CASSPRTSGRVGEQYF. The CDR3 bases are TGCGCCAGCAGCCCAAGGACTAGCGGGAGGGTGGGCGAGCAGTACTTC.